Presented here are 18 T cell receptor beta chains from one specimen sequenced in a study of T cells in narcolepsy. Repertoires were generated with immunoSEQ multiplex PCR, while TCRdb's copy carries only in-frame clones and drops some. The sample records tens of thousands of clones, 87% being singletons. The source material was memory (CD45RA-) CD4+ T cells from blood. These receptors were taken from a human donor in good health.

The chain uses TRBV7-2 and TRBJ1-1; perhaps TRBD1 as D (6 bases). CDR1 is SGHTA, CDR2 FQGNSA, per germline. V was trimmed by 5 bases and J by 10 bases, leaving 23 bases between them. The CDR3 length is 15 residues. DNA of the CDR3: TGTGCCAGCAGCCCTAATCGTCTGGGGGGGGCCGTAGCTTTCTTT. It encodes CASSPNRLGGAVAFF. The full variable domain, in which reference TRBV7-2 and TRBJ1-1 provide the parts outside the CDR3, is GAGVSQSPSNKVTEKGKDVELRCDPISGHTALYWYRQSLGQGLEFLIYFQGNSAPDKSGLPSDRFSAERTGGSVSTLTIQRTQQEDSAVYLCASSPNRLGGAVAFFGQGTRLTVV.

This sequence joins TRBV2 and TRBJ1-2; 10 positions match TRBD1. The CDR3 is 16 residues long. CDR1 is SNHLY and CDR2 is FYNNEI in the germline V gene. V was pared by 2 bases and J by 4 bases, with 7 bases of the junction left unmatched. CDR3 sequence: CASSEKGTGVFYGYTF. The CDR3 coding sequence is TGTGCCAGCAGTGAAAAGGGGACAGGGGTTTTCTATGGCTACACCTTC. Full variable domain (missing parts from reference TRBV2 and TRBJ1-2): EPEVTQTPSHQVTQMGQEVILRCVPISNHLYFYWYRQILGQKVEFLVSFYNNEISEKSEIFDDQFSVERPDGSNFTLKIRSTKLEDSAMYFCASSEKGTGVFYGYTFGSGTRLTVV.

Here the CDR3 reads CASSLEGQPSIDYGYTF. For the CDR3, the DNA is TGCGCCAGCAGCTTGGAGGGTCAGCCCTCAATAGATTATGGCTACACCTTC. This chain links TRBV5-1 with TRBJ1-2; D unresolved. In germline, CDR1 is SGHRS, CDR2 YFSETQ. This CDR3 has 17 residues. Trimming removed 0 bases from V and 5 bases from J, with 20 bases in between.

J is TRBJ1-6 and V is TRBV27; a possible D gene is TRBD1 (5 bases). Trimming took off 5 bases at V and 5 bases at J, with 13 bases between the two ends. Looked up from germline, CDR1 is MNHEY and CDR2 is SMNVEV (reference sequence). The CDR3 runs 15 residues. The CDR3 DNA follows: TGTGCCAGCAGTCTTTTGAGGGGTCATAATTCACCCCTCCACTTT. This gives the protein CASSLLRGHNSPLHF.

In regard to this clone: This CDR3 is also generated by other DNA sequences in the sample. Here the CDR3 DNA reads TGTGCCAGCAGCCCCGTTGAGGCAGGGAACACTGAAGCTTTCTTT. This codes for CASSPVEAGNTEAFF. V gene TRBV6-5 combines with J gene TRBJ1-1; D is uncertain. Trimming left V 6 bases short and J 1 base short, with 15 bases between. CDR1 and CDR2 from the germline V gene are MNHEY and SVGAGI. This CDR3 is 15 amino acids long.

CDR3 region: CASSPAGQGADTQYF. The CDR3 nucleotides read TGTGCCAGCTCACCCGCTGGACAAGGCGCAGATACGCAGTATTTT. V usage is TRBV18 and J usage is TRBJ2-3, with D maybe TRBD1 (5 bases). This CDR3 region has 15 residues. Germline CDR1 KGHSH, CDR2 LQKENI. Trimming took 3 bases from V and 4 from J, leaving 14 bases between them.

The genes are TRBV10-1 and TRBJ1-3; D gene ambiguous. V lost 6 bases, J lost 2 bases, and 8 bases lay in between. Germline V gene data show CDR1 as WNHNN and CDR2 as SYGVQD (reference sequence). This CDR3 is built from 13 residues. CDR3 residues: CASSPNPGNTIYF. The DNA of the CDR3 is TGCGCCAGCAGCCCGAACCCTGGAAACACCATATATTTT.

The chain couples TRBV9 to TRBJ2-3, with D possibly matching TRBD2 (6 bases). The CDR3 is 16 residues long. Germline lookup yields CDR1 SGDLS and CDR2 YYNGEE. With 0 bases removed from V and 0 bases from J, the gap between germline ends came to 11 bases. CDR3: CASSVAGDASTDTQYF. The CDR3 DNA is TGTGCCAGCAGCGTAGCGGGGGACGCTAGCACAGATACGCAGTATTTT.

The chain links TRBV7-3 to TRBJ1-2, with D possibly TRBD1 on 5 matching bases. The CDR3 has 12 amino acids. CDR1 is SGHTA, CDR2 FQGTGA, per germline. V was trimmed by 0 bases and J by 8 bases, leaving 7 bases between them. In nucleotides, the CDR3 is TGTGCCAGCAGCTTAACAGGGGTAGGCTACACCTTC. It is translated as CASSLTGVGYTF.

The J gene is TRBJ2-1, the V gene TRBV5-6, with 7 bases identical to TRBD1. The CDR3 is 15 residues long. V lost 4 bases, J lost 0 bases, and 4 bases stayed unmatched. Germline loops: CDR1 SGHDT, CDR2 YYEEEE. For the CDR3, the DNA is TGTGCCAGCAGCATCGGGACAGCCTCCTACAATGAGCAGTTCTTC. Protein: CASSIGTASYNEQFF.

The gene calls are TRBV29-1 and TRBJ2-3; D is unresolved. V was trimmed by 4 bases and J by 8 bases, leaving 10 bases between them. This CDR3 is built from 11 residues. Germline V gives CDR1 SQVTM, CDR2 ANQGSEA. CDR3 sequence (DNA): TGCAGCGTTGGAGTTAGTAGTACGCAGTATTTT. This translates into CSVGVSSTQYF.

This chain joins TRBV9 and TRBJ2-5; D possibly corresponds to TRBD1 (6 bases). The CDR3 is 14 residues long. The germline V and J ends were trimmed by 2 bases and 1 base, with 9 bases remaining between them. Germline CDR1 is SGDLS and CDR2 is YYNGEE. This CDR3 reads CASSVGTSQETQYF. The CDR3 DNA follows: TGTGCCAGCAGCGTCGGGACATCCCAAGAGACCCAGTACTTC.

J is TRBJ2-5 and V is TRBV13, with 8 bases lining up with TRBD2. CDR1 and CDR2 from the germline V gene are PRHDT and FYEKMQ (reference sequence). Germline trimming cut 0 bases from V and 5 bases from J; bases unmatched to any gene: 17. This CDR3 is 19 amino acids long. The CDR3 nucleotides read TGTGCCAGCAGCTTAGGCCTGGCTGTCGAGCGGGGGCCGGGGGAGACCCAGTACTTC. Translating gives CASSLGLAVERGPGETQYF.

The chain employs TRBV7-9 and TRBJ1-4; maybe TRBD1 (6 bases). CDR1 is SEHNR, CDR2 FQNEAQ, per germline (reference sequence). CDR3 length: 16 residues. Deletions cut 5 bases from V and 6 bases from J, with 19 bases between. As DNA, the CDR3 is TGTGCCAGCAGCCCCGGAGTTGAAGGGGGGGATGAAAAACTGTTTTTT. Translating it yields CASSPGVEGGDEKLFF.

This chain connects TRBV9 to TRBJ2-3; D not resolved. The CDR3 runs to 11 residues. V lost 0 bases, J lost 4 bases, and 0 bases lay in between. The germline CDR1 and CDR2 sequences are SGDLS and YYNGEE. CDR3 protein: CASSVADTQYF. The DNA of the CDR3 is TGTGCCAGCAGCGTAGCAGATACGCAGTATTTT.

The V gene is TRBV28, the J gene TRBJ1-1, with D unclear. Germline loops: CDR1 MDHEN, CDR2 SYDVKM. The CDR3 has 12 residues. V was trimmed by 3 bases and J by 11 bases, leaving 13 bases between them. In DNA form, the CDR3 reads TGTGCCAGCAGTTTTCCTCCCGGTGCGGCTTTCTTT. It specifies CASSFPPGAAFF.

V is TRBV10-3 and J is TRBJ1-5, with D unresolved. This CDR3 has 12 residues. The germline V gene has CDR1 ENHRY and CDR2 SYGVKD. V was trimmed by 5 bases and J by 7 bases, leaving 9 bases between them. CDR3 loop: CAISREGQPQHF. CDR3 bases: TGTGCCATCAGTAGGGAAGGGCAGCCCCAGCATTTT.

The chain is built from TRBV2 and TRBJ2-5; TRBD1 aligns across 8 bases. Germline V gene lookup returns CDR1 SNHLY and CDR2 FYNNEI. This CDR3 spans 17 amino acids. V lost 0 bases and J lost 5; bases outside the gene matches: 11. CDR3 nucleotides: TGTGCCAGCAGTGAAGCCAAGAAGCCGACAGGGGTGGAGACCCAGTACTTC. Amino acids: CASSEAKKPTGVETQYF.